The T cell receptor beta chain described here comes from a study of blood T cell repertoires in COVID-19. The count of this clone is one. Trimming took 3 bases from V and 8 from J, leaving 16 bases between them. Germline V gene data show CDR1 as SEHNR and CDR2 as FQNEAQ (reference sequence). CDR3 size: 14 residues. The table came from immunoSEQ multiplex PCR; TCRdb's copy has only in-frame clones and leaves some out. The profile covers approximately 200,000 clones, with more than 80% appearing a single time and around 3.2% taken by the ten largest. Specimen: PBMCs or T cells enriched from blood (not recorded which). The chain has TRBV7-9 and TRBJ1-1; TRBD1 is a possible D gene (6 bases). The receptor was derived from a woman between 18 and 30 years old in a cohort exposed to, infected with or recovered from COVID-19 (not recorded which). CDR3 residues: CASSLSGGPAEAFF. Here the CDR3 DNA reads TGTGCCAGCAGCTTGTCCGGGGGGCCGGCGGAAGCTTTCTTT.